A selection of T cell receptor beta chains follows, all from one sample in a study of STAT5B mutations in CD4+ large granular lymphocyte leukemia. Measured with immunoSEQ multiplex PCR; TCRdb has only the in-frame clones, and not every one. Here the sample spans approximately 31,000 clones, roughly 70% being singletons. Sequencing used CD4+ T cells from blood buffy coats. These receptors originate from a human donor in good health. The CDR3 runs from the conserved cysteine through the conserved F or W. D genes are given only for firm matches. Expanded clones are given a class, and other clones once, few, many or no size at all.

D gene	V gene	clone size	J gene	CDR3 DNA	CDR3 protein
-	TRBV7-3	-	TRBJ2-3	TGTGCCAGCAGCTTAAAGGGATTAACAGATACGCAGTATTTT	CASSLKGLTDTQYF
TRBD2	TRBV11-1	-	TRBJ2-7	TGTGCCAGCAGTTTGCGGGTCGGGGGGTTGTACGAGCAGTACTTC	CASSLRVGGLYEQYF
-	TRBV28	-	TRBJ1-2	TGTGCCAGCAGTTTCGGGGGGGACCAGCTCAACTATGGCTACACCTTC	CASSFGGDQLNYGYTF
TRBD2	TRBV19	-	TRBJ2-3	TGTGCCAGTAGCTCCGAGCGGGGGGCCACCACAGATACGCAGTATTTT	CASSSERGATTDTQYF
-	TRBV23-1	-	TRBJ2-1	TGCGCCAGCAGTCAACTTTCGGGGACGTACTCCTACAATGAGCAGTTCTTC	CASSQLSGTYSYNEQFF
-	TRBV29-1	-	TRBJ2-7	TGCAGCGTTGGCGGGACACCTTACGAGCAGTACTTC	CSVGGTPYEQYF
TRBD1	TRBV2	few	TRBJ1-2	TGTGCCAGCAGGACAGGGTTCAACTATGGCTACACCTTC	CASRTGFNYGYTF
TRBD1	TRBV6-1	once	TRBJ2-5	TGTGCCAGCAGTTGGACAGGGGAAGAGACCCAGTACTTC	CASSWTGEETQYF
-	TRBV7-9	-	TRBJ1-2	TGTGCCAGCAGCTCCGGACGGAGAAACTATGGCTACACCTTC	CASSSGRRNYGYTF
-	TRBV18	few	TRBJ1-2	TGTGCCAGCTCACCCGACGGGTATGGCTACACCTTC	CASSPDGYGYTF
TRBD2	TRBV18	-	TRBJ2-7	TGTGCCAGCTCACCACGGGACTATCCCTACGAGCAGTACTTC	CASSPRDYPYEQYF
-	TRBV6-5	-	TRBJ2-2	TGTGCCAGCACCCCGTCGGCGGCGAACACCGGGGAGCTGTTTTTT	CASTPSAANTGELFF
TRBD2	TRBV11-1	-	TRBJ2-1	TGTGCCAGCAGCTTCGGAAGCGGGGGTTACAATGAGCAGTTCTTC	CASSFGSGGYNEQFF
-	TRBV28	-	TRBJ1-2	TGTGCCAGCCACTCTAACTATGGCTACACCTTC	CASHSNYGYTF
-	TRBV7-2	-	TRBJ2-2	TGTGCCAGCAGCCCCGCGGCACTGAGGACCGGGGAGCTGTTTTTT	CASSPAALRTGELFF
TRBD1	TRBV11-3	-	TRBJ1-2	TGTGCCAGCAGCCCGGGACAGGGACATAACGGCTACACCTTC	CASSPGQGHNGYTF
TRBD1	TRBV6-5	-	TRBJ1-2	TGTGCCAGCAGAAAACCCGGGACAGGGGGCTCGGGCTACACCTTC	CASRKPGTGGSGYTF
TRBD2	TRBV11-2	-	TRBJ2-1	TGTGCCAGCAGCTTTACTAGCGGGGGTTACAATGAGCAGTTCTTC	CASSFTSGGYNEQFF
-	TRBV7-9	once	TRBJ1-1	TGTGCCAGCAGCCTCCCGATGGGGGACACTGAAGCTTTCTTT	CASSLPMGDTEAFF
TRBD1	TRBV7-9	-	TRBJ1-2	TGTGCCCTTAGCGGGTCCGTCCCGGTCACAGGGGAGTACTATGGCTACACCTTC	CALSGSVPVTGEYYGYTF
-	TRBV9	-	TRBJ1-3	TGTGCCAGCAGCGTAGAAGGAGGAAACACCATATATTTT	CASSVEGGNTIYF
-	TRBV27	-	TRBJ2-5	TGTGCCAGCAGTTCTGCCTTCCAAGAGACCCAGTACTTC	CASSSAFQETQYF
-	TRBV5-6	-	TRBJ1-2	TGTGCCAGCATCAAACCGGGGGCTAACTATGGCTACACCTTC	CASIKPGANYGYTF
TRBD1	TRBV13	-	TRBJ2-5	TGTGCCAGCAGCTTCGGGACAGGCCAAGAGACCCAGTACTTC	CASSFGTGQETQYF
TRBD2	TRBV28	-	TRBJ2-3	TGTGCCAGCAGTTCAGGACTAGCGGGGGACCCCAGTTCCACAGATACGCAGTATTTT	CASSSGLAGDPSSTDTQYF
-	TRBV19	-	TRBJ1-3	TGTGCCAGTAGTCATGCTAATCAAGGATTGGGAAACACCATATATTTT	CASSHANQGLGNTIYF
-	TRBV18	-	TRBJ1-2	TGTGCCAGCTCCCCTGACGGCTATGGCTACACCTTC	CASSPDGYGYTF
-	TRBV5-5	-	TRBJ1-1	TGTGCCAGCAGCCTTTATTCTGATTCTGTGAACACTGAAGCTTTCTTT	CASSLYSDSVNTEAFF
-	TRBV2	once	TRBJ1-1	TGTGCCAGCAGCCGCCTAGGGGATCACACTGAAGCTTTCTTT	CASSRLGDHTEAFF
-	TRBV19	-	TRBJ1-6	TGTGCCAGCCGTCCCCAGGCCGCCCAAAATTCACCCCTCCACTTT	CASRPQAAQNSPLHF
-	TRBV19	-	TRBJ1-1	TGTGCCAGTAGCACGGTGAACACTGAAGCTTTCTTT	CASSTVNTEAFF
-	TRBV19	-	TRBJ2-2	TGTGCCAGTAGTATGGTTGGGGCCGGGGAGCTGTTTTTT	CASSMVGAGELFF
-	TRBV27	-	TRBJ1-6	TGTGCCAGCAGCCAAACGGCAGGGTTGCCTTATTCACCCCTCCACTTT	CASSQTAGLPYSPLHF
-	TRBV19	-	TRBJ2-3	TGTGCCAGTAGTCCCCCCCGGGGCCATGGGCCCACAGATACGCAGTATTTT	CASSPPRGHGPTDTQYF
TRBD1	TRBV19	-	TRBJ1-4	TGTGCCAGTACGGACAGGGGCGCATCCAATGAAAAACTGTTTTTT	CASTDRGASNEKLFF
-	TRBV18	-	TRBJ1-2	TGTGCCAGCTCACCAGTGACAGGAGGGGATGGCTACACCTTC	CASSPVTGGDGYTF
TRBD2	TRBV2	-	TRBJ2-1	TGTGCCAGCAGTACCCCCTCATCGGGACTACGCCTTTACAATGAGCAGTTCTTC	CASSTPSSGLRLYNEQFF
TRBD2	TRBV19	-	TRBJ2-1	TGTGCCAGTAGATATACTAGCGGCACCTACAATGAGCAGTTCTTC	CASRYTSGTYNEQFF
TRBD1	TRBV6-6	few	TRBJ2-7	TGTGCCAGCAGATCAGGACAGGGGGCCACCTACGAGCAGTACTTC	CASRSGQGATYEQYF
-	TRBV4-2	-	TRBJ2-1	TGTGCCAGCAGCCAAGATTCTGCTAGCTTCGATGAGCAGTTCTTC	CASSQDSASFDEQFF
TRBD2	TRBV10-3	-	TRBJ2-1	TGTGCCACGAGACTAGCGGGAGGCAACTCCTACAATGAGCAGTTCTTC	CATRLAGGNSYNEQFF
-	TRBV10-2	once	TRBJ1-4	TGCGCCAGCGCCAGGGATGAAAAACTGTTTTTT	CASARDEKLFF
TRBD1	TRBV6-6	few	TRBJ2-7	TGTGCCAGCACTTGGACAGGGGGCACCTACGAGCAGTACTTC	CASTWTGGTYEQYF
-	TRBV6-5	-	TRBJ1-3	TGTGCCAGCAGCAGGAGCTCTGGAAACACCATATATTTT	CASSRSSGNTIYF
TRBD1	TRBV27	-	TRBJ1-3	TGTGCCAGCAGCCGACAGGGGGCCGGAAACACCATATATTTT	CASSRQGAGNTIYF
-	TRBV11-2	-	TRBJ1-1	TGTGCCAGCAGCTTAGATCGCCCCGGGCCGAACACTGAAGCTTTCTTT	CASSLDRPGPNTEAFF
-	TRBV27	-	TRBJ2-2	TGTGCCAGCAGTTTATCGACGGGCCAGGGGAGGCTGTTTTTT	CASSLSTGQGRLFF
TRBD1	TRBV16	-	TRBJ2-3	TGTGCCAGCAGCCAATCGGCGGGACAGGGGGGCACAGATACGCAGTATTTT	CASSQSAGQGGTDTQYF
-	TRBV5-6	-	TRBJ1-1	TGTGCCAGCAGCCGATTGACCCGGGGCACTGAAGCTTTCTTT	CASSRLTRGTEAFF
-	TRBV7-8	-	TRBJ1-1	TGTGCCAGCAGCCCCAGCGGGCAGGGAAGCACTGAAGCTTTCTTT	CASSPSGQGSTEAFF
-	TRBV7-2	-	TRBJ1-2	TGTGCCAGCAGCACTACGGGGAATAGCTACACCTTC	CASSTTGNSYTF
TRBD2	TRBV19	-	TRBJ2-3	TGTGCCAGTAGCCAAGCGGGGGTTACAGATACGCAGTATTTT	CASSQAGVTDTQYF
TRBD1	TRBV19	-	TRBJ1-1	TGTGCCAGTAGTGCCCGACAGGGGAGGACTGAAGCTTTCTTT	CASSARQGRTEAFF
-	TRBV28	-	TRBJ2-1	TGTGCCAGCAGTTTTAAAACAGAAGTATTCTTC	CASSFKTEVFF
TRBD2	TRBV4-2	-	TRBJ2-5	TGTGCCAGCAGCCAGGGGGGTGGTAGCGGGGCAGAGACCCAGTACTTC	CASSQGGGSGAETQYF
-	TRBV29-1	-	TRBJ2-7	TGCAGCGTTGCCCAGGACTCCTACGAGCAGTACTTC	CSVAQDSYEQYF
TRBD1	TRBV5-1	few	TRBJ2-2	TGCGCCAGCAGCCAGACCGGGACAGCGAACACCGGGGAGCTGTTTTTT	CASSQTGTANTGELFF